This T cell receptor (beta chain) was sequenced for a study of identical twins (dated by TCRdb to the mid-2010s). Looking at the study overall: To test whether fetal clonotypes persist, the study used deep sequencing on TCR alpha and beta repertoires from monozygotic twins, unrelated adults of various ages, and cord blood. Replicate twin experiments were performed at different times using different library preparation protocols to rule out contamination. The research as a whole found: A weaker excess of twin sharing was found in beta out-of-frame sequences because the signal-to-noise ratio was lowered by fewer shared sequences. Fewer insertions were carried by abundant cord blood beta clonotypes; a weaker similar trend was observed in young adult naive repertoires, while no such trend was observed in memory repertoires. Because the same donors could not be followed over many years, the conclusions relied on cross-sectional statistical analysis. Invariant T cells such as MAIT and iNKT could partly confound zero-insertion analyses, though diverse VJ usage argued against this for most clonotypes. Out-of-frame TCR alpha sharing in monozygotic twins was systematically underestimated by recombination models, whereas sharing between unrelated individuals was in agreement with the recombination models. Compared with coincidental sharing between unrelated individuals, out-of-frame TCR alpha sequences shared between twins showed an excess of sequences with low generation probability.

Taken from cysteine to phenylalanine, the CDR3 has 14 residues. Only the CDR3 DNA is retained, 42 bases long and in frame from the first base. Compared with germline, V lacks 5 bases and J lacks 2 bases; bases without a gene match: 6. CDR1 DFQATT and CDR2 SNEGSKA were looked up in the germline V gene (reference sequence). About this clonotype: The clone's antigen remains unknown. Nothing much larger sits one base from this clone, and base qualities are not available.

All donors were healthy Caucasians. Three pairs of female monozygotic twins, all aged 18 to 29 years, were included in the twin cohort. The RNA used for TCR libraries was isolated from peripheral blood mononuclear cells. Library method: 5' RACE. Reads for this sample came from an Illumina HiSeq 2000. A universal primer binding site was introduced by template switching, and a unique molecular identifier was present in the final cDNA, enabling accurate counting of TCR cDNA molecules. Specific primers in the conserved constant-segment region were used to synthesize first-strand cDNA for TCR alpha and beta chains. Each cDNA library was double barcoded, with a SMART-Mk sample barcode plus Illumina barcodes, to control for contamination. TruSeq adapter sequences and Illumina sample barcodes were added in two successive PCR steps. The Illumina HiSeq platform was used with custom primers to sequence TCR alpha and beta cDNA libraries. In the paper's pipeline: MiGEC was used to process raw reads and extract unique molecular identifiers, and MiXCR was used to find CDR3 positions. For each individual, recombination models were inferred using an EM algorithm with the repgenHMM and IGoR tools. The analysis of shared clonotypes was done with the tcR package in R, with sharing normalized by the product of cloneset sizes. To study raw recombination without the effects of thymic and clonal selection, out-of-frame nonproductive sequences were analyzed. TCRdb passed the public sequencing reads through fastp at Q25 and MiXCR, retaining productive beta sequences. Each entry is one CDR3 protein sequence, shown with its most common DNA and genes. The V and J calls reflect TCRdb's pipeline rather than the authors' work. The table for this sample lists 700,000 or so distinct CDR3 sequences; under 9% of them were counted only once. Roughly 0.9% of the sample comes from the top ten.

These data were likewise used in another study, on yellow fever vaccine responses in identical twins. As that second study puts it: According to the authors, in identical twins the way T cells responded to vaccination appeared partly convergent and partly personalized. In identical twins, the study followed T cell clones that responded to the vaccine with precision.

The sample was PBMCs. The chain couples TRBV20-1 to TRBJ2-7; 10 junctional bases match TRBD2. The sequence derives from a woman in her late teens or twenties in good health. Here the CDR3 is given as CSAPSGRATYEQYF. The DNA sequence is TGCAGTGCTCCAAGCGGGAGGGCCACCTACGAGCAGTACTTC.